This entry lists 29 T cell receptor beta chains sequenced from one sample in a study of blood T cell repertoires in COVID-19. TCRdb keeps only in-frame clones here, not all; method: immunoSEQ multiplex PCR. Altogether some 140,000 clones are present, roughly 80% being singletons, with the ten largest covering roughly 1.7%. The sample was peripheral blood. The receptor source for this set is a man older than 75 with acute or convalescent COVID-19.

CDR3 sequence: CASSQGTGFEEQYV. CDR3 sequence (DNA): TGTGCCAGCAGCCAAGGGACAGGGTTTGAAGAGCAGTACGTC. The chain joins TRBV3-1 (or the pseudogene TRBV3-2) to TRBJ2-7; 8 bases are shared with TRBD1. Germline CDR1 LGHDT, CDR2 YNNKEL (reference sequence). V gave up 1 base and J gave up 7 bases; unmatched junction bases: 6. There are 14 residues in the CDR3.

CDR3 in amino acids: CASSEGAGYYEQYV. The CDR3, as DNA: TGTGCCAGCAGTGAAGGGGCAGGGTACTACGAGCAGTACGTC. The chain has TRBV6-1 and TRBJ2-7; TRBD1 is a possible D gene (5 bases). Germline V gives CDR1 MNHNS, CDR2 SASEGT. V dropped 1 base and J dropped 3 bases, with 10 bases sitting between them. The CDR3 is made up of 14 amino acids.

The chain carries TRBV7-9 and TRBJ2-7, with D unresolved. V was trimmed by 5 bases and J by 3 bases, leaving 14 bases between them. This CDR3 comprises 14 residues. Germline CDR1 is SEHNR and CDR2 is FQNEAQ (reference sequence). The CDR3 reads CASSGVLGGYEQYF. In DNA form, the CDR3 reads TGTGCCAGCAGCGGAGTACTTGGTGGCTACGAGCAGTACTTC. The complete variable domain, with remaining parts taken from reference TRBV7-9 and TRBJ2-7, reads DTGVSQNPRHKITKRGQNVTFRCDPISEHNRLYWYRQTLGQGPEFLTYFQNEAQLEKSRLLSDRFSAERPKGSFSTLEIQRTEQGDSAMYLCASSGVLGGYEQYFGPGTRLTVT.

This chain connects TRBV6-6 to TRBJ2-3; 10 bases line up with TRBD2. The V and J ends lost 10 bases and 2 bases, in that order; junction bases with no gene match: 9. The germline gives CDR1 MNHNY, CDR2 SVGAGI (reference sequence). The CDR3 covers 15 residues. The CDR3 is CATLFGLAATDTQYF. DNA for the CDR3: TGTGCCACCCTTTTTGGACTAGCGGCCACAGATACGCAGTATTTT.

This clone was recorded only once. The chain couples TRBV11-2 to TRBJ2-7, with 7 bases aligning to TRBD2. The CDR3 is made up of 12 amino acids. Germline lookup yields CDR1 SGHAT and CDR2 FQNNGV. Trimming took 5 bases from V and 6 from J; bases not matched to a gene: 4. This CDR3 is CASSLLAVEQYF. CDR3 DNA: TGTGCCAGCAGCCTCCTAGCGGTCGAGCAGTACTTC. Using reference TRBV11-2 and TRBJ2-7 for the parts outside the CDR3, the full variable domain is EAGVAQSPRYKIIEKRQSVAFWCNPISGHATLYWYQQILGQGPKLLIQFQNNGVVDDSQLPKDRFSAERLKGVDSTLKIQPAKLEDSAVYLCASSLLAVEQYFGPGTRLTVT.

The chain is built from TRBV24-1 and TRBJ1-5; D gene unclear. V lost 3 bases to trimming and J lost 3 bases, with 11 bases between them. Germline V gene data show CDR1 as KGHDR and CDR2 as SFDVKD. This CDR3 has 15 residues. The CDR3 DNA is TGTGCCACCAGTGATCCCAGTGACACCAATCAGCCCCAGCATTTT. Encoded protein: CATSDPSDTNQPQHF.

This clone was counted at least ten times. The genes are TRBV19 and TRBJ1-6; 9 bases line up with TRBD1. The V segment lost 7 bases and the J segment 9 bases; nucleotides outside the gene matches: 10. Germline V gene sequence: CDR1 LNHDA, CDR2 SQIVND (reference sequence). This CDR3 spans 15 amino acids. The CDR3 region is CASTLTGGRSSPLHF. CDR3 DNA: TGTGCCAGTACCCTGACAGGGGGAAGGAGTTCACCCCTCCACTTT.

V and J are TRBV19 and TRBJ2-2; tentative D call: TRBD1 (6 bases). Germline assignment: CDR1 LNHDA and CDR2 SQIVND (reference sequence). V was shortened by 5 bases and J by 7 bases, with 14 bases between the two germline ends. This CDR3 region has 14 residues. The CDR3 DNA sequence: TGTGCCAGTAGTGATACAGGGTCGAGCGGGGAGCTGTTTTTT. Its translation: CASSDTGSSGELFF.

CDR3 loop: CASSSVTGGNSPLHF. CDR3 in DNA: TGTGCCAGTAGTTCAGTCACAGGGGGTAATTCACCCCTCCACTTT. The chain has TRBV19 and TRBJ1-6; 8 bases align to TRBD1. The CDR3 extends over 15 amino acids. CDR1 and CDR2 (germline): LNHDA, SQIVND (reference sequence). The V segment lost 5 bases and the J segment 6 bases; nucleotides outside the gene matches: 6.

The CDR3 DNA reads as TGTGCCAGCAGTGAAAGCGTCGAGGCCACCGGGGAGCTGTTTTTT. Protein product: CASSESVEATGELFF. This rearrangement joins TRBV6-1 to TRBJ2-2; the D is unclear. The V gene's germline CDR1 is MNHNS and CDR2 SASEGT. V lost 2 bases and J 4 bases, leaving 11 bases between the germline ends. This CDR3 is 15 amino acids long.

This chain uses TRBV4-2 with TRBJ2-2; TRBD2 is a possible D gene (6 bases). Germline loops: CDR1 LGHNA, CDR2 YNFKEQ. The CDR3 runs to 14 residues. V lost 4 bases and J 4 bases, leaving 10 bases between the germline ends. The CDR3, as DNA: TGTGCCAGCAGCCCCCCGGGACTCACCGGGGAGCTGTTTTTT. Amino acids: CASSPPGLTGELFF.

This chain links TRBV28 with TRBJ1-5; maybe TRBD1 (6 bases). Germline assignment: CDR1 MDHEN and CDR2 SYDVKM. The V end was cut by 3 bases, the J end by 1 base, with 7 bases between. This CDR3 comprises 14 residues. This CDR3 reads CASSFDRSNQPQHF. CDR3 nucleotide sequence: TGTGCCAGCAGTTTCGACAGGAGCAATCAGCCCCAGCATTTT.

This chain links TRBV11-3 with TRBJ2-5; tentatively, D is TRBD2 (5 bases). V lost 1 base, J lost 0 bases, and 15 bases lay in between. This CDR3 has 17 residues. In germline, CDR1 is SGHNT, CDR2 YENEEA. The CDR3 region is CASSLGGLRRYQETQYF. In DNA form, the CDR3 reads TGTGCCAGCAGCTTAGGCGGACTCCGAAGGTACCAAGAGACCCAGTACTTC.

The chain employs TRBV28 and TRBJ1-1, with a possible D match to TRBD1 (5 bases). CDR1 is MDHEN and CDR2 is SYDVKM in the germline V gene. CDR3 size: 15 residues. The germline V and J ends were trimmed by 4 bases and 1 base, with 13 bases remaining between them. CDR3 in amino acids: CASSSPGQGNTEAFF. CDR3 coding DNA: TGTGCCAGCAGTTCCCCAGGGCAGGGGAACACTGAAGCTTTCTTT.

The CDR3 bases are TGTGCCAGCAGCCAAGGATCCCAGGACTATGGCTACACCTTC. This translates into CASSQGSQDYGYTF. The gene calls are TRBV3-1 (or the pseudogene TRBV3-2) and TRBJ1-2; D uncertain. The CDR3 is 14 amino acids. Trimming cost V 1 base and J 3 bases, with 9 bases left between them. Germline V CDR1 and CDR2: LGHDT, YNNKEL (reference sequence).

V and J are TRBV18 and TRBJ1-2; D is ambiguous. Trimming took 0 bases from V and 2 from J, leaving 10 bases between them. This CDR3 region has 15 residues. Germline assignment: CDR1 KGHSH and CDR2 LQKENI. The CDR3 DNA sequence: TGTGCCAGCTCACCACCGGACGGGGTCAACTATGGCTACACCTTC. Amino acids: CASSPPDGVNYGYTF.

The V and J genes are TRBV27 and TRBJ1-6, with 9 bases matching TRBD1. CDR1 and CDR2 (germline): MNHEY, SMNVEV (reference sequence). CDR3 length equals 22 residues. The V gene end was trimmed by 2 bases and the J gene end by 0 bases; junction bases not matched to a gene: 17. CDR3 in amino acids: CASSLAPDRDRVQHSYNSPLHF. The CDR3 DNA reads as TGTGCCAGCAGTTTAGCGCCCGACCGGGACAGGGTACAACACTCCTATAATTCACCCCTCCACTTT.

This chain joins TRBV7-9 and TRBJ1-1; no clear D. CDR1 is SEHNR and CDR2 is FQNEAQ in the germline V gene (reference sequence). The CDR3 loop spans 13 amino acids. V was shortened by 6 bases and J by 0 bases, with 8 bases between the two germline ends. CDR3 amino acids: CASRHTMNTEAFF. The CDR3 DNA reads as TGTGCCAGCAGACATACAATGAACACTGAAGCTTTCTTT.

The CDR3 bases are TGTGCCAGCAGCCAAGAGCAGGGGTACTATGGCTACACCTTC. Amino acid sequence: CASSQEQGYYGYTF. The J gene is TRBJ1-2, the V gene TRBV3-1 (or the pseudogene TRBV3-2); D perhaps matches TRBD1 (6 bases). V dropped 0 bases and J dropped 3 bases, with 8 bases sitting between them. The germline V gene has CDR1 LGHDT and CDR2 YNNKEL (reference sequence). This CDR3 contains 14 residues.

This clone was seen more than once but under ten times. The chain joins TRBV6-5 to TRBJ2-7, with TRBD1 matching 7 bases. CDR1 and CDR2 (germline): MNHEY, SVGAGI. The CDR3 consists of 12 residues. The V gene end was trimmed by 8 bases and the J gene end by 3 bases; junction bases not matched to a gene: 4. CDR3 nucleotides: TGTGCCAGCGGCCCAGGGGGCTACGAGCAGTACTTC. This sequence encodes CASGPGGYEQYF.

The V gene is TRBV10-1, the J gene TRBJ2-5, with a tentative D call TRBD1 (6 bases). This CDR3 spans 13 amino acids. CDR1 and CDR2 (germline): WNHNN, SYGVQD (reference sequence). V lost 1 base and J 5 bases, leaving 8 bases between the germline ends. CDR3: CASSELTGETQYF. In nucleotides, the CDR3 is TGCGCCAGCAGTGAGTTAACAGGGGAGACCCAGTACTTC.

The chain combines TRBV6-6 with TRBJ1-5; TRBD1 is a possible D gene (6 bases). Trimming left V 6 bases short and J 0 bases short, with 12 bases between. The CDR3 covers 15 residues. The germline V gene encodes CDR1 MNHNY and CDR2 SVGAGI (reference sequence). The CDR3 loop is CASSSNRDSNQPQHF. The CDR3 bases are TGTGCCAGCAGCTCTAACAGGGATAGCAATCAGCCCCAGCATTTT.

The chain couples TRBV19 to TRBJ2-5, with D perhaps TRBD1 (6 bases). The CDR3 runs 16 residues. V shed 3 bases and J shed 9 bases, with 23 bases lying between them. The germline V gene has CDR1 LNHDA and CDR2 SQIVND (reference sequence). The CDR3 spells CASSIPSGETAVAQYF. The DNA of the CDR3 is TGTGCCAGTAGTATCCCCTCAGGGGAGACTGCCGTAGCCCAGTACTTC.

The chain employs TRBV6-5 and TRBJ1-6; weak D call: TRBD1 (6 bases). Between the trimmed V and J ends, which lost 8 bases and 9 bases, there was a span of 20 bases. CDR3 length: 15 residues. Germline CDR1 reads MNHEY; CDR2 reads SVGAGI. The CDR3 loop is CASGRRGGSGSPLHF. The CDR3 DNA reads TGTGCCAGCGGCCGGAGGGGGGGATCTGGTTCACCCCTCCACTTT.

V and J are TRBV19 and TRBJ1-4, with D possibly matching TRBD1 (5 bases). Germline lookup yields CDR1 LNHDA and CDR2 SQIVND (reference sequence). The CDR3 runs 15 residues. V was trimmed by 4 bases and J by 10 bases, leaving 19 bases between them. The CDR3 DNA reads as TGTGCCAGTAGTAACGGGGCCAGCCCGGGGGGAAAACTGTTTTTT. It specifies CASSNGASPGGKLFF.

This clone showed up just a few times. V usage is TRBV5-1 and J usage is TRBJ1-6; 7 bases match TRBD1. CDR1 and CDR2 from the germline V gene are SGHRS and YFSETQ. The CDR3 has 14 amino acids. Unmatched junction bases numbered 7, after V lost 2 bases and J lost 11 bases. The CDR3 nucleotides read TGCGCCAGCAGCTTCGGACAGGCGGGGACACCCCTCCACTTT. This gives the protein CASSFGQAGTPLHF.

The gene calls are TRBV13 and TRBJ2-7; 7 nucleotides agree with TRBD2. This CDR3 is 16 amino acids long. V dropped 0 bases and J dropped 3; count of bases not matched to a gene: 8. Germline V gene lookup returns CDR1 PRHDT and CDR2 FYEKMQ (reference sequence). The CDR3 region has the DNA TGTGCCAGCAGCTTAGGTACAGCGGGGACCATCTACGAGCAGTACTTC. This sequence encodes CASSLGTAGTIYEQYF.

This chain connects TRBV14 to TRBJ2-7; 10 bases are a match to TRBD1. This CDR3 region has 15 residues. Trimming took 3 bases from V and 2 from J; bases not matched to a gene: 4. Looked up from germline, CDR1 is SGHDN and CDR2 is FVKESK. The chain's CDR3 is CASSQPGTGAYEQYF. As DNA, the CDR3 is TGTGCCAGCAGCCAGCCGGGGACAGGGGCCTACGAGCAGTACTTC.

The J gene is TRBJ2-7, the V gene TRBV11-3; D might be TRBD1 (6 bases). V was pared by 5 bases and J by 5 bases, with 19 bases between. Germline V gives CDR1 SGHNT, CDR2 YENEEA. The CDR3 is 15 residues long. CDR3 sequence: CASSPLDRNAHEQYF. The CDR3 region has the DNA TGTGCCAGCAGCCCCCTCGACAGGAATGCCCACGAGCAGTACTTC.